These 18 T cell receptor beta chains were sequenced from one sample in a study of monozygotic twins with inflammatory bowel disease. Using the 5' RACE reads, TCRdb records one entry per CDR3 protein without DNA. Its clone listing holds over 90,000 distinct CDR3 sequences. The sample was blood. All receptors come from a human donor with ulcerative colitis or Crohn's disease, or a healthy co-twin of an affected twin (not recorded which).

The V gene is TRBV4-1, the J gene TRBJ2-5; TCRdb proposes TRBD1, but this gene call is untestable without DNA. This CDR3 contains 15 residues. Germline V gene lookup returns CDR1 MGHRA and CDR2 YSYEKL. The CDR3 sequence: CASSQTLASGETQYF.

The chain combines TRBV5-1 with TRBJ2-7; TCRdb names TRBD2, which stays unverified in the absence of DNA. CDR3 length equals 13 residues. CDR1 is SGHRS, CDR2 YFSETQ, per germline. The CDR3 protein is CASSFRNEGEQYF.

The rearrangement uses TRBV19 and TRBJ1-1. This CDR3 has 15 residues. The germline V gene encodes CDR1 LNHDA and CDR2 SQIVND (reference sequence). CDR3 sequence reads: CASSIDPRKNTEAFF.

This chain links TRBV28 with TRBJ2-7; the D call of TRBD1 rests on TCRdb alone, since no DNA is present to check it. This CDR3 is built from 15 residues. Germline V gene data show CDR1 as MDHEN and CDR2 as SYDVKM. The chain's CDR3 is CASSLFLQGAYEQYF.

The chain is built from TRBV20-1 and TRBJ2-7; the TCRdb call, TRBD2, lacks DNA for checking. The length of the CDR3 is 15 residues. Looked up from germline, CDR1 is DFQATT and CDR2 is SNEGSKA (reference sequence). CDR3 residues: CSASPPSGGSYEQYF.

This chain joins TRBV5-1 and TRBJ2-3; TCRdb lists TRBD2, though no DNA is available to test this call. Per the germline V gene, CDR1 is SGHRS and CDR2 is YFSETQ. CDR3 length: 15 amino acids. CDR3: CASRPVVGDTDTQYF.

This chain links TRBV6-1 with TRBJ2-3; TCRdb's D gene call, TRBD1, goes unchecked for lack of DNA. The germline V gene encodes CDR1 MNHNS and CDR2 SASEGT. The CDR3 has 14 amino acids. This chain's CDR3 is CASRKGQGRDTQYF.

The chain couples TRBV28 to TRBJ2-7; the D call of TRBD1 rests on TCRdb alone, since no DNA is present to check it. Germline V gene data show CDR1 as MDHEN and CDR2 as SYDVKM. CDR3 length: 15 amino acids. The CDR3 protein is CATGISGAAAPEQYF.

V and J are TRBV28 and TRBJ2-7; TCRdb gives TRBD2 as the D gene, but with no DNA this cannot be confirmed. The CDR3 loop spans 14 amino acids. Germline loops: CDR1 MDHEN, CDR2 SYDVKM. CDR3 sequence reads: CASSLTAENYEQYF.

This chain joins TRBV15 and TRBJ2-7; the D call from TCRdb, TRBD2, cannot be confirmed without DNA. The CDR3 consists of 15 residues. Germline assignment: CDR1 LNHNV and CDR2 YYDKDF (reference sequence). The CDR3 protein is CATSTPIGGGFEQYF. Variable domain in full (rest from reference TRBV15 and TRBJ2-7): DAMVIQNPRYQVTQFGKPVTLSCSQTLNHNVMYWYQQKSSQAPKLLFHYYDKDFNNEADTPDNFQSRRPNTSFCFLDIRSPGLGDTAMYLCATSTPIGGGFEQYFGPGTRLTVT.

CDR3: CASDRDYEQYF. The V gene is TRBV7-6, the J gene TRBJ2-7; TCRdb names TRBD1, which stays unverified in the absence of DNA. Germline assignment: CDR1 SGHVS and CDR2 FNYEAQ. The CDR3 extends over 11 amino acids.

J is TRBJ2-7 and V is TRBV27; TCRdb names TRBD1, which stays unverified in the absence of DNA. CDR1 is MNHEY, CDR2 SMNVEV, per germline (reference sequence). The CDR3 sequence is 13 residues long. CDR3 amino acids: CATLRQGEYEQYF.

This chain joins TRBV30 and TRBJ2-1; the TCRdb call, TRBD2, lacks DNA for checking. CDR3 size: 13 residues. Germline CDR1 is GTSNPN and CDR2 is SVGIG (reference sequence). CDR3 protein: CAWWGLALNEQFF. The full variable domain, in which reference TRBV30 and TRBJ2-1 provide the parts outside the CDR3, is SQTIHQWPATLVQPVGSPLSLECTVEGTSNPNLYWYRQAAGRGLQLLFYSVGIGQISSEVPQNLSASRPQDRQFILSSKKLLLSDSGFYLCAWWGLALNEQFFGPGTRLTVL.

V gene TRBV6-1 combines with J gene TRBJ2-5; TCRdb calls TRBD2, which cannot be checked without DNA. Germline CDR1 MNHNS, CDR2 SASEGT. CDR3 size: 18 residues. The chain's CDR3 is CASSGSARGLAGQETQYF.

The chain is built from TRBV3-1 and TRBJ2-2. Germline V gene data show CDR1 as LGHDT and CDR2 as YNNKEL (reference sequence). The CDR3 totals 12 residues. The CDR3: CASSQGGGELFF.

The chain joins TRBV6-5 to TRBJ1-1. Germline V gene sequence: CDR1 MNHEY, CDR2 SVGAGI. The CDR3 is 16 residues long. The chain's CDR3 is CASSYSKWDMNTEAFF.

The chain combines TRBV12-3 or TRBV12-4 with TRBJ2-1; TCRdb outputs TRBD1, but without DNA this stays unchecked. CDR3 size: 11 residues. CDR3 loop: CASSRGYEQFF.

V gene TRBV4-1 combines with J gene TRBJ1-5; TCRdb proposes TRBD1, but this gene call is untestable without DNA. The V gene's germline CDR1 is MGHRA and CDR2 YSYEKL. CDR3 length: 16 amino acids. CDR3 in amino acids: CASSLGTARGNQPQHF.